The entry that follows covers one T cell receptor (beta chain) sequence. Its cognate antigen is unknown. TCRdb keeps only in-frame clones here, not all; method: immunoSEQ multiplex PCR. The sample consists of around 55,000 clones, almost 85% of them appearing once. This sample stems from a study of radiotherapy plus CTLA-4 blockade in lung cancer. Study details: With 30% to 40% of patients having disease control, objective responses were seen in roughly 18%. General observations from the study: It was early blood T cell clone dynamics, with interferon-beta, that reportedly best predicted response. Following radiotherapy plus ipilimumab, tumor-derived TCR clones expanded in the blood.

The CDR3 sequence is 18 residues long. Germline-derived CDR1 and CDR2 are SGDLS and YYNGEE. Unmatched junction bases numbered 8, after V lost 3 bases and J lost 0 bases. Focal radiation was given together with CTLA-4 blockade (ipilimumab) to patients with chemo-refractory metastatic non-small-cell lung cancer. This receptor was identified in a human donor with non-small cell lung cancer whose response to radiotherapy plus ipilimumab could not be evaluated. This chain uses TRBV9 with TRBJ2-5; 13 bases match TRBD2. Specimen: peripheral blood, collected from a patient treated with radiotherapy plus ipilimumab. The CDR3 reads CASSASLAGGSYQETQYF. The CDR3 DNA follows: TGTGCCAGCAGCGCCTCACTAGCGGGAGGGAGTTACCAAGAGACCCAGTACTTC.